The clone carrying this TCR beta chain was observed many times. This sample stems from a study of T cells in Graves' hyperthyroidism and ophthalmopathy. Study summary: Peripheral blood specimens were obtained at initial diagnosis, prior to any treatment.

The investigators amplified TCR beta CDR3 regions from RNA transcripts. The TCR CDR3 was amplified in a first-round RT-PCR using the HTBI primer set. Using its own MiXCR run on the multiplex PCR reads, TCRdb lists one record per CDR3 protein. The sample carries approximately 620,000 distinct CDR3 sequences, around 14% recorded once. V was cut by 10 bases and J by 4 bases, with 19 bases left in between. The germline CDR1 and CDR2 sequences are MDHEN and SYDVKM. The CDR3 runs to 15 residues. Source material: blood. This chain uses TRBV28 with TRBJ1-4, with a tentative D call TRBD1 (5 bases). This receptor was taken from a woman aged 30 to 39 with Graves' hyperthyroidism that later progressed to Graves' ophthalmopathy. The CDR3 is CATDSGTVDNEKLFF. Written as DNA, the CDR3 is TGTGCCACCGACTCGGGGACGGTGGATAATGAAAAACTGTTTTTT.